What follows are 9 T cell receptor beta chains derived from one specimen sequenced in a study of blood T cells in healthy people across ages. Combining a sample-barcoded 5' primer with a J-beta primer mix, a second PCR ran for roughly 7 to 12 cycles. Each CDR3 protein gets one entry after TCRdb re-called the 5' RACE reads with MiXCR. The sample has about 540,000 distinct CDR3 sequences, around 24% seen once. The same specimen was also included in a second study, on T cells of mothers and their children.

The sequencing sample was made of blood. These receptors all come from a boy between 10 and 17 years old in good health.

This clonotype was recorded a few times. V and J are TRBV4-1 and TRBJ1-5; 9 bases agree with TRBD1. Looked up from germline, CDR1 is MGHRA and CDR2 is YSYEKL. V shed 4 bases and J 4 bases; nucleotides not matched to a gene: 5. The CDR3 sequence is 15 residues long. The CDR3 nucleotides read TGCGCCAGCAGCCCCCGACAGGGGGGGAATCAGCCCCAGCATTTT. It specifies CASSPRQGGNQPQHF.

Points on this clonotype: Mismatch with germline at one junction end may stem from a read error. The chain is built from TRBV5-1 and TRBJ2-5; D is possibly TRBD2 (6 bases). The end of the DNA aligns better with TRBJ2-1, so the J call may be wrong. The CDR3 is made up of 15 amino acids. CDR1 is SGHRS and CDR2 is YFSETQ in the germline V gene. The CDR3 loop is CAGSLGTGDGHEQFF. The CDR3 DNA reads as TGCGCCGGCAGCTTGGGAACGGGAGATGGTCATGAGCAGTTCTTC.

The chain joins TRBV29-1 to TRBJ2-1, with TRBD2 matching over 13 bases. The CDR3 has 18 amino acids. Germline CDR1 reads SQVTM; CDR2 reads ANQGSEA. V shed 4 bases and J 0 bases; nucleotides not matched to a gene: 9. CDR3 DNA sequence: TGCAGCGTTGGGGCGACTAGCGGGAGGACCAGCTCCTACAATGAGCAGTTCTTC. Translated: CSVGATSGRTSSYNEQFF.

The genes are TRBV7-8 and TRBJ2-5, with TRBD2 matching 12 bases. The CDR3 spans 19 residues. The trim removed 4 bases at V and 5 bases at J, leaving 17 bases unmatched. CDR1 is SGHVS and CDR2 is FQNEAQ in the germline V gene. The chain's CDR3 is CASSSIPPTSGGRAETQYF. CDR3 in DNA: TGTGCCAGCAGCTCCATCCCACCGACTAGCGGGGGTCGAGCGGAGACCCAGTACTTC.

The rearrangement joins TRBV28 to TRBJ2-1; 8 bases fit TRBD2. The V segment lost 5 bases and the J segment 1 base; nucleotides outside the gene matches: 16. Germline V CDR1 and CDR2: MDHEN, SYDVKM. The CDR3 runs to 19 residues. This CDR3 reads CASSVDGSGSTFSYNEQFF. CDR3 DNA: TGTGCCAGCAGTGTCGACGGGAGCGGGAGTACTTTTTCCTACAATGAGCAGTTCTTC.

This clonotype was recorded a few times. The chain combines TRBV20-1 with TRBJ2-3; D is tentatively TRBD1 or TRBD2 (5 bases each). V dropped 5 bases and J dropped 10 bases, with 19 bases sitting between them. The CDR3 covers 13 residues. Germline V lookup: CDR1 DFQATT, CDR2 SNEGSKA (reference sequence). The CDR3 region is CSAPRDEVPPQYF. CDR3 bases: TGCAGTGCTCCTAGGGACGAGGTACCACCGCAGTATTTT.

This clonotype was found a few times. This rearrangement joins TRBV6-5 to TRBJ2-5; the match to TRBD1 covers 7 bases. In germline, CDR1 is MNHEY, CDR2 SVGAGI. The CDR3 totals 14 residues. Trimming cost V 2 bases and J 3 bases; bases outside gene matches: 3. The CDR3 loop reads CASSYVDRKETQYF. CDR3 coding DNA: TGTGCCAGCAGTTACGTGGACAGGAAAGAGACCCAGTACTTC.

This clonotype has only one observation. This chain links TRBV2 with TRBJ2-5; weak D call: TRBD1 (6 bases). Near its end, the DNA agrees better with TRBJ2-7, so the J call may be wrong. The CDR3 is made up of 20 amino acids. The V gene's germline CDR1 is SNHLY and CDR2 FYNNEI. CDR3: CASSEVLLAFRGNRAYEQYF. CDR3 nucleotides: TGTGCCAGCAGTGAAGTTTTGCTCGCTTTTAGAGGGAACAGGGCCTACGAGCAGTACTTC.

The CDR3 loop is CASSRDTGPEQYF. CDR3 nucleotide sequence: TGTGCCAGCAGCCGAGATACAGGGCCCGAGCAGTACTTC. The chain has TRBV7-2 and TRBJ2-1; TRBD1 might be the D (6 bases). TRBJ2-7 explains the end of the DNA better; the J call may be wrong. Germline loops: CDR1 SGHTA, CDR2 FQGNSA. The CDR3 runs to 13 residues.